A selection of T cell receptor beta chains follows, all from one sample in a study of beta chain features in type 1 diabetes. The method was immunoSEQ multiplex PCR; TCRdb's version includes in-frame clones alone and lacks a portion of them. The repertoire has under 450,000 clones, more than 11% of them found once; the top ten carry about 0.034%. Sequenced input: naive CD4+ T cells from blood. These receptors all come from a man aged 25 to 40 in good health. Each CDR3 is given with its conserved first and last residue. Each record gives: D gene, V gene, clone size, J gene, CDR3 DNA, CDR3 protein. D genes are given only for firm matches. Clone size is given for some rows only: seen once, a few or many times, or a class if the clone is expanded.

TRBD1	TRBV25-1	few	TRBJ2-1	TGTGCCAGCAGGGACAGGGGAAGGGAGCAGTTCTTC	CASRDRGREQFF
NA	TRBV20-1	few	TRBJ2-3	TGCAGTGCTTGGGGGAGCGATACGCAGTATTTT	CSAWGSDTQYF
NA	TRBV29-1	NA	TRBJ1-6	TGCAGCGCCCTTGAGGGTAGAGGTTCACCCCTCCACTTT	CSALEGRGSPLHF
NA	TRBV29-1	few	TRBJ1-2	TGCAGCGTTGTTAGGCTTTACTTTGACAGCCGCTATGGCTACACCTTC	CSVVRLYFDSRYGYTF
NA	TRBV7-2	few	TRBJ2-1	TGTGCCAGCAGCTTAATCGGCAATGAGCAGTTCTTC	CASSLIGNEQFF
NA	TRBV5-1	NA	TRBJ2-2	TGCGCCAGCAGCTTGGCCCGTCTGAAAAGGGACTCCGCGAACACCGGGGAGCTGTTTTTT	CASSLARLKRDSANTGELFF
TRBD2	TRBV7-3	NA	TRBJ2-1	TGTGCCAGCAGCTTGGGGCTAGCGGGCCGCAATGAGCAGTTCTTC	CASSLGLAGRNEQFF
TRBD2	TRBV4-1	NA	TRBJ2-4	TGCGCCAGCAGCCAAACTAGGGAAAGCGGGAGGGAGAAAAACATTCAGTACTTC	CASSQTRESGREKNIQYF
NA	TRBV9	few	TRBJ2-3	TGTGCCAGCAGCGTAGAGCGGAGCACAGATACGCAGTATTTT	CASSVERSTDTQYF
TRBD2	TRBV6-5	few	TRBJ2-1	TGTGCCAGCAGTTACTCGAGTGCTAGCGGGAGTTATGAGCAGTTCTTC	CASSYSSASGSYEQFF
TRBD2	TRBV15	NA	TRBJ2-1	TGTGCCACCAGCAGAGACCAGCCCGGGACTAGCGTCGAGCAGTTCTTC	CATSRDQPGTSVEQFF
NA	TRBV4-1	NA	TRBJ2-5	TGCGCCAGCAGCCAAGATCAGGCGGGGGAGACCCAGTACTTC	CASSQDQAGETQYF
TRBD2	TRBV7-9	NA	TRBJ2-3	TGTGCCAGCAGCGGGACTAGCCTCTGGCGCACAGATACGCAGTATTTT	CASSGTSLWRTDTQYF
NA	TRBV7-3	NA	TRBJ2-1	TGTGCCAGCAGCTTGGGAGTGGGCATCGACTACAATGAGCAGTTCTTC	CASSLGVGIDYNEQFF
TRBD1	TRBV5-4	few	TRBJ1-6	TGTGCCACCCGAAGACAGGGCGGTTCACCCCTCCACTTT	CATRRQGGSPLHF
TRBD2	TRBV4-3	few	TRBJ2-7	TGCGCCAGCAGCCAAGGGCTAGCGGGGTCTCCCTTTTACGAGCAGTACTTC	CASSQGLAGSPFYEQYF
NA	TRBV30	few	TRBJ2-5	TGTGCCTGGATTTGGGGACCGTCAGAGACCCAGTACTTC	CAWIWGPSETQYF
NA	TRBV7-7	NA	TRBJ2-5	TGTGCCAGCAGTCGCGACCAAGAGACCCAGTACTTC	CASSRDQETQYF
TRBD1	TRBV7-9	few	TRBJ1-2	TGTGCCAGCAGCACAGACAGGGTCTATGGCTACACCTTC	CASSTDRVYGYTF
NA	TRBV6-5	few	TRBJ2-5	TGTGCCAGCAGCCGAGGCCGGGGCCCGGAAAAGACCCAGTACTTC	CASSRGRGPEKTQYF
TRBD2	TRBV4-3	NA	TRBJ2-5	TGCGCCAGCAGCCAAGCGGGAGGGCCTATTGGGACCCAGTACTTC	CASSQAGGPIGTQYF
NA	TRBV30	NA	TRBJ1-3	TGTGCCTGGAGTAGACCACAGGGCTATGGAAACACCATATATTTT	CAWSRPQGYGNTIYF
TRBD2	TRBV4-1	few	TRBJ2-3	TGCGCCAGCACTTTAGGATCGGGGGGTTGGGATACGCAGTATTTT	CASTLGSGGWDTQYF
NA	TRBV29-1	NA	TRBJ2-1	TGCAGCGTTCTACAGGAAGGTTCATACAATGAGCAGTTCTTC	CSVLQEGSYNEQFF
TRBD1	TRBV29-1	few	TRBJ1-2	TGCAGCGTTGCGCCCCTGAGGACAGGGTATGGCTACACCTTC	CSVAPLRTGYGYTF
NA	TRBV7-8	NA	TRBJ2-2	TGTGCCAGCAGCTTACGGGACAAGACCACCGGGGAGCTGTTTTTT	CASSLRDKTTGELFF
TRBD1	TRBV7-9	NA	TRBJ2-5	TGTGCCAGCCGTCCGGTGGGTCTACCGGGACAGGGGAAAGAGACCCAGTACTTC	CASRPVGLPGQGKETQYF
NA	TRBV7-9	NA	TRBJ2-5	TGTGCCAGCAGCTTCGGTCCTCAAGAGACCCAGTACTTC	CASSFGPQETQYF